The 27 T cell receptor beta chains below were found in one sample sequenced in a study of blood T cell repertoires in COVID-19. Data came from immunoSEQ multiplex PCR; TCRdb stores just in-frame clones and leaves some out. The sample consists of around 250,000 clones, roughly 80% of them appearing once. Sample: peripheral blood. The receptors shown here come from a woman aged 18-35 years with acute or convalescent COVID-19.

This chain joins TRBV18 and TRBJ2-3; no firm D call. The ends were cut back, 6 bases at V and 0 bases at J, with 13 bases in the middle. The CDR3 consists of 15 residues. Germline V gene data show CDR1 as KGHSH and CDR2 as LQKENI. The CDR3, as DNA: TGTGCCAGCTCGCCCGCCACTGCTAGCACAGATACGCAGTATTTT. This encodes CASSPATASTDTQYF.

The chain joins TRBV7-8 to TRBJ2-1; D is perhaps TRBD2 (6 bases). Per germline, CDR1 SGHVS and CDR2 FQNEAQ. Trimming cost V 1 base and J 0 bases, with 10 bases left between them. The length of the CDR3 is 16 residues. Here the CDR3 reads CASSLVGGPSYNEQFF. The CDR3 DNA sequence: TGTGCCAGCAGCTTAGTCGGGGGTCCCTCCTACAATGAGCAGTTCTTC.

This clone was seen ten or more times. The chain uses TRBV30 and TRBJ1-1; 7 positions agree with TRBD1. The CDR3 consists of 14 residues. V shed 2 bases, J shed 1 base, and the junction held 4 bases outside the gene matches. Germline V gene sequence: CDR1 GTSNPN, CDR2 SVGIG (reference sequence). CDR3 coding DNA: TGTGCCTGGAGTCCAGGGGACAGGAACACTGAAGCTTTCTTT. Its protein product is CAWSPGDRNTEAFF.

The rearrangement links TRBV3-1 (or the pseudogene TRBV3-2) to TRBJ1-2; D ambiguous. Germline CDR1 reads LGHDT; CDR2 reads YNNKEL (reference sequence). Trimming removed 2 bases at V and 0 bases at J, with 19 bases between. The CDR3 runs to 18 residues. CDR3 sequence reads: CASSQNTGDKGANYGYTF. Written as DNA, the CDR3 is TGTGCCAGCAGCCAAAATACCGGTGACAAGGGAGCTAACTATGGCTACACCTTC.

V and J are TRBV5-1 and TRBJ2-3; D may be TRBD2 (5 bases). The ends were cut back, 1 base at V and 0 bases at J, with 9 bases in the middle. CDR3 length: 15 residues. Germline CDR1 SGHRS, CDR2 YFSETQ. DNA of the CDR3: TGCGCCAGCAGCTTGTCTACGGGAAGCACAGATACGCAGTATTTT. Encoded protein: CASSLSTGSTDTQYF.

The V gene is TRBV27, the J gene TRBJ2-5; tentatively, D is TRBD2 (7 bases). The CDR3 consists of 13 residues. V gave up 5 bases and J gave up 5 bases, with 12 bases separating them. Germline V gene sequence: CDR1 MNHEY, CDR2 SMNVEV (reference sequence). The CDR3, as DNA: TGTGCCAGCAGTCTGGGGAGGGGGGAGACCCAGTACTTC. Amino acids: CASSLGRGETQYF.

The chain joins TRBV4-2 to TRBJ2-1; D is possibly TRBD2 (7 bases). The V gene lost 3 bases and the J gene lost 4 bases, with 16 bases spanning the gap. Germline V gene sequence: CDR1 LGHNA, CDR2 YNFKEQ. There are 16 residues in the CDR3. The CDR3 loop reads CASSQGGAGPYNEQFF. In nucleotides, the CDR3 is TGTGCCAGCAGCCAGGGGGGGGCGGGACCGTACAATGAGCAGTTCTTC.

The CDR3 here is CASSLGAQLAGETQYF. The CDR3 DNA is TGTGCCAGCAGCTTAGGCGCGCAGCTAGCGGGAGAGACCCAGTACTTC. The J gene is TRBJ2-5, the V gene TRBV11-2; 8 bases match TRBD2. V lost 1 base, J lost 4 bases, and 8 bases stayed unmatched. The CDR3 spans 16 residues. Germline CDR1 is SGHAT and CDR2 is FQNNGV.

The V and J genes are TRBV7-2 and TRBJ2-7; the D gene is possibly TRBD1 (6 bases). The germline CDR1 and CDR2 sequences are SGHTA and FQGNSA. Trimming took off 3 bases at V and 5 bases at J, with 8 bases between the two ends. The CDR3 spans 12 residues. The CDR3 DNA reads TGTGCCAGCAGCTTCCACAGGGACGAGCAGTACTTC. Translated, it gives CASSFHRDEQYF.

This clone was seen only once. The J gene is TRBJ1-4, the V gene TRBV5-1, with TRBD1 matching 8 bases. Germline CDR1 is SGHRS and CDR2 is YFSETQ. The CDR3 is 15 residues long. J lost 7 bases, V lost 4 bases, and 9 bases had no gene match. The DNA for the CDR3 is TGCGCCAGCAGCGCAGGGGGCGATTATAGTGAAAAACTGTTTTTT. Translated: CASSAGGDYSEKLFF.

As DNA, the CDR3 is TGTGCCAGCTCCCCTAATAGCGGCGAACTAGAGTACTTC. Translating gives CASSPNSGELEYF. The chain couples TRBV18 to TRBJ2-4, with D tentatively TRBD2 (6 bases). Germline loops: CDR1 KGHSH, CDR2 LQKENI. The CDR3 extends over 13 amino acids. V lost 6 bases, J lost 14 bases, and 20 bases lay in between.

V usage is TRBV27 and J usage is TRBJ1-5; TRBD1 might be the D (5 bases). The CDR3 is made up of 13 amino acids. CDR1 is MNHEY, CDR2 SMNVEV, per germline (reference sequence). Between the trimmed V and J ends, which lost 6 bases and 7 bases, there was a span of 13 bases. CDR3 residues: CASSPGNLQPQHF. The CDR3 DNA follows: TGTGCCAGCAGCCCAGGGAATCTACAGCCCCAGCATTTT.

The chain combines TRBV7-9 with TRBJ2-1; D unclear. Per the germline V gene, CDR1 is SEHNR and CDR2 is FQNEAQ (reference sequence). Trimming took off 1 base at V and 9 bases at J, with 7 bases between the two ends. The CDR3 has 12 residues. The CDR3 spells CASSLGLSEQFF. In nucleotides, the CDR3 is TGTGCCAGCAGCTTAGGGCTCAGTGAGCAGTTCTTC.

The chain uses TRBV27 and TRBJ2-1, with TRBD2 matching over 10 bases. The V and J ends lost 6 bases and 5 bases, in that order; junction bases with no gene match: 10. This CDR3 is 16 amino acids long. Germline V lookup: CDR1 MNHEY, CDR2 SMNVEV (reference sequence). The CDR3 sequence: CASSAWRLAGHNEQFF. As DNA, the CDR3 is TGTGCCAGCAGCGCATGGAGACTAGCGGGTCACAATGAGCAGTTCTTC.

This sequence joins TRBV14 and TRBJ1-6; 9 bases are shared with TRBD1. V shed 4 bases and J 9 bases; nucleotides not matched to a gene: 7. Germline lookup yields CDR1 SGHDN and CDR2 FVKESK. This CDR3 contains 15 residues. The CDR3 bases are TGTGCCAGCAGCCCGTATCCGGGACAGGGTTCACCCCTCCACTTT. Translating it yields CASSPYPGQGSPLHF.

This rearrangement joins TRBV6-5 to TRBJ2-1; D possibly corresponds to TRBD2 (6 bases). The germline CDR1 and CDR2 sequences are MNHEY and SVGAGI. V shed 2 bases and J shed 10 bases, with 18 bases lying between them. This CDR3 is built from 15 residues. This CDR3 is CASSYPGLPFREQFF. The CDR3 bases are TGTGCCAGCAGTTACCCGGGACTCCCGTTTCGGGAGCAGTTCTTC.

CDR3 coding DNA: TGTGCCAGCAGTTCCCGGAGGGGGCAGTTCTTC. Translation: CASSSRRGQFF. The chain has TRBV12-3 or TRBV12-4 and TRBJ2-1; D might be TRBD2 (6 bases). Trimming shortened V by 4 bases and J by 12 bases, and 10 bases separated the two germline ends. The CDR3 extends over 11 amino acids.

A few counts support this clone. The chain is built from TRBV2 and TRBJ1-5; D not resolved. Germline V gives CDR1 SNHLY, CDR2 FYNNEI. V was shortened by 7 bases and J by 6 bases, with 16 bases between the two germline ends. This CDR3 contains 14 residues. The CDR3 loop reads CASKEDNGRQPQHF. The CDR3 region has the DNA TGTGCCAGCAAGGAGGATAATGGGCGTCAGCCCCAGCATTTT.

The V and J genes are TRBV19 and TRBJ2-1; 7 bases fit TRBD2. This CDR3 has 17 residues. Per germline, CDR1 LNHDA and CDR2 SQIVND (reference sequence). V trimming: 0 bases; J trimming: 3 bases; junction bases outside the gene matches: 8. The CDR3: CASSIDLAGARYNEQFF. CDR3 bases: TGTGCCAGTAGTATAGATTTGGCGGGAGCTCGCTACAATGAGCAGTTCTTC.

The rearrangement uses TRBV25-1 and TRBJ1-2; D uncertain. The CDR3 runs to 13 residues. The V end lost 4 bases, the J end lost 6 bases, and 12 bases lay between the germline ends. Germline V gene sequence: CDR1 MGHDK, CDR2 SYGVNS. In DNA form, the CDR3 reads TGTGCCAGCAGTGTATTGAACGGGGATGGCTACACCTTC. It translates to CASSVLNGDGYTF.

The chain is built from TRBV7-9 and TRBJ1-2, with TRBD1 matching 12 bases. The CDR3 spans 15 residues. With 5 bases clipped from V and 6 bases from J, the junction kept 7 bases outside the gene matches. Germline lookup yields CDR1 SEHNR and CDR2 FQNEAQ (reference sequence). CDR3 DNA sequence: TGTGCCAGCAGCCCCGGGACAGGGGGCCTGGATGGCTACACCTTC. As protein: CASSPGTGGLDGYTF.

The chain has TRBV4-3 and TRBJ1-2; D not certain. V lost 0 bases and J 3 bases, leaving 14 bases between the germline ends. CDR3 size: 16 residues. Germline lookup yields CDR1 LGHNA and CDR2 YSLEER. The CDR3 DNA reads as TGCGCCAGCAGCCAAGATTTCGGGGAAGGCCACTATGGCTACACCTTC. This translates into CASSQDFGEGHYGYTF.

The chain joins TRBV11-1 to TRBJ1-1; no reliable D call. Germline V CDR1 and CDR2: SGHAT, FQDESV (reference sequence). V was clipped by 2 bases and J by 6 bases, with 10 bases between them. The CDR3 loop spans 13 amino acids. Here the CDR3 DNA reads TGTGCCAGCAGCTTAATACAGAGCTCTGAAGCTTTCTTT. As protein: CASSLIQSSEAFF.

The V gene is TRBV3-1 (or the pseudogene TRBV3-2), the J gene TRBJ1-2; 9 nucleotides agree with TRBD1. CDR1 LGHDT and CDR2 YNNKEL come from the germline V gene (reference sequence). V trimming: 8 bases; J trimming: 6 bases; junction bases outside the gene matches: 10. This CDR3 is 14 amino acids long. The CDR3: CASGFFGQGNGYTF. The CDR3 DNA reads as TGTGCCAGCGGGTTCTTCGGACAGGGGAATGGCTACACCTTC.

The chain is built from TRBV11-2 and TRBJ2-1; D remains ambiguous. The CDR3 has 11 residues. Trimming cost V 5 bases and J 9 bases, with 8 bases left between them. Per germline, CDR1 SGHAT and CDR2 FQNNGV. This CDR3 reads CASSPLLEQFF. CDR3 coding DNA: TGTGCCAGCAGCCCCCTTCTTGAGCAGTTCTTC.

The chain combines TRBV27 with TRBJ1-2; 7 bases are shared with TRBD1. The V and J ends lost 6 bases and 4 bases, in that order; junction bases with no gene match: 17. The CDR3 sequence is 17 residues long. Germline CDR1 is MNHEY and CDR2 is SMNVEV (reference sequence). The CDR3 spells CASSRRDSRGLGYGYTF. The CDR3 DNA is TGTGCCAGCAGCCGACGGGACAGTAGGGGTCTCGGCTATGGCTACACCTTC.

J is TRBJ2-7 and V is TRBV5-1; 8 bases line up with TRBD1. J gave up 1 base and V 1 base, and 4 bases lay outside the gene matches. This CDR3 has 15 residues. Per germline, CDR1 SGHRS and CDR2 YFSETQ. The CDR3 reads CASSLLGTGSYEQYF. The CDR3 DNA reads as TGCGCCAGCAGCTTGTTGGGGACAGGATCCTACGAGCAGTACTTC.